This TCR beta chain came from a study of blood T cells in healthy people across ages. Sample-barcoded 5' priming and a J-beta primer mix drove a second PCR of about 7 to 11 cycles. TCRdb fed the 5' RACE reads into MiXCR, producing one record per CDR3 protein. This sample has 500,000 to 550,000 distinct CDR3 sequences, with around 24% found just once. This sample also belongs to another study, concerning T cells of mothers and their children.

The sample taken for sequencing was blood. The receptor's source is a boy aged 5-17 years in good health.

This CDR3 reads CSASKAGGPNEQFF. The DNA of the CDR3 is TGCAGTGCTTCCAAAGCGGGGGGGCCCAATGAGCAGTTCTTC. V and J are TRBV20-1 and TRBJ2-1, with 10 bases that match TRBD2. This CDR3 is built from 14 residues. Germline CDR1 reads DFQATT; CDR2 reads SNEGSKA (reference sequence). Trimming cost V 5 bases and J 6 bases; bases outside gene matches: 7.